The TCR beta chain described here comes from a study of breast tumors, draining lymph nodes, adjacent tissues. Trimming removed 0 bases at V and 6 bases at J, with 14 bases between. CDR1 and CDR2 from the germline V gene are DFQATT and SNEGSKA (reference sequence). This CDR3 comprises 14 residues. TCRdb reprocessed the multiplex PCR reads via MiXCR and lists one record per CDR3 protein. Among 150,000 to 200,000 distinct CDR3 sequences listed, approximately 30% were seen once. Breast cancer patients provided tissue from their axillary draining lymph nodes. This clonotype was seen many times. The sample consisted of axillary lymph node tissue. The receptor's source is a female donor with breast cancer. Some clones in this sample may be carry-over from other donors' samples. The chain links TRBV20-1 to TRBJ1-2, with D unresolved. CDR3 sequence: CSARDDSVIDGYTF. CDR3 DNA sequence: TGCAGTGCTAGAGATGATTCGGTGATCGATGGCTACACCTTC.